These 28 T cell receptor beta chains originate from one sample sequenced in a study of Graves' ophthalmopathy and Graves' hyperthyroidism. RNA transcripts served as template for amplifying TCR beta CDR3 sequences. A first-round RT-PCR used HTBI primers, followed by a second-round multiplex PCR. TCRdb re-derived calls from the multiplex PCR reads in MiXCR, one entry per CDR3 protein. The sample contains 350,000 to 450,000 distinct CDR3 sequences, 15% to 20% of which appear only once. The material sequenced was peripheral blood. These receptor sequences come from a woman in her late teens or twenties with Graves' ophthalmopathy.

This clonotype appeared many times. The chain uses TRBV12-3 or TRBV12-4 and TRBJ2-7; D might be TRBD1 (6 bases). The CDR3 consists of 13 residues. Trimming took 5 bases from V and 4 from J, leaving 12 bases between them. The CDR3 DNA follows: TGTGCCAGCAGTAACGGACAGCAATACGAGCAGTACTTC. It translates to CASSNGQQYEQYF.

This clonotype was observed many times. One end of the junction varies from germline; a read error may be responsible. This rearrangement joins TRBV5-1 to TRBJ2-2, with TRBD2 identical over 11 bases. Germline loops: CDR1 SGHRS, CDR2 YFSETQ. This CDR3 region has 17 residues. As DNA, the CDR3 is TGCGCCAGCAGCTTCGGGACTAGCGGTGCCAATTTCGGGGAGCCGTTTTTT. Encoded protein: CASSFGTSGANFGEPFF.

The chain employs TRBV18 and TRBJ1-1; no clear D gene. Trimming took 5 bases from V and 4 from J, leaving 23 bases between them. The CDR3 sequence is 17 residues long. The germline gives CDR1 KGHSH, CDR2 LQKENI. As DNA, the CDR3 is TGTGCCAGCTCATCCTTAACCACGTCAGAGAGGGTCACTGAAGCTTTCTTT. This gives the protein CASSSLTTSERVTEAFF.

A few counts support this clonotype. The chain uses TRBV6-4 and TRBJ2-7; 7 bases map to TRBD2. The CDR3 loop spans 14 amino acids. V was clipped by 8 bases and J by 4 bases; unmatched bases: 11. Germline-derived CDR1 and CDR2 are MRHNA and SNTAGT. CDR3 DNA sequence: TGTGCCAGCGGCCCGAGGGGCGGGAGTTACGAGCAGTACTTC. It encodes CASGPRGGSYEQYF.

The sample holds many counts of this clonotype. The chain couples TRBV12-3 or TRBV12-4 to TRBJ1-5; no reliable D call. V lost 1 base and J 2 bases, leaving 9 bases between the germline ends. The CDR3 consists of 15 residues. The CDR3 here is CASSLVVRGNQPQHF. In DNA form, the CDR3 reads TGTGCCAGCAGTTTAGTGGTGAGGGGCAATCAGCCCCAGCATTTT.

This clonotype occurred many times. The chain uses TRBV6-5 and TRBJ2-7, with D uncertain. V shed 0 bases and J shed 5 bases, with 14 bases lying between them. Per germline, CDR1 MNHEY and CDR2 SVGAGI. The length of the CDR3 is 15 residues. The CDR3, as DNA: TGTGCCAGCAGTTACTCCCCGGTCCTCCGTCACGAGCAGTACTTC. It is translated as CASSYSPVLRHEQYF.

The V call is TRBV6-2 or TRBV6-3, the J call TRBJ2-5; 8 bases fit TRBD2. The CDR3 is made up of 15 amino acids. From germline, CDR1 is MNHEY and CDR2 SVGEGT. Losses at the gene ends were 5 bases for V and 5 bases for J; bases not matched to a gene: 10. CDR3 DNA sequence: TGTGCCAGCAGTATTTATCGTAGCGGGAAGGAGACCCAGTACTTC. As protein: CASSIYRSGKETQYF.

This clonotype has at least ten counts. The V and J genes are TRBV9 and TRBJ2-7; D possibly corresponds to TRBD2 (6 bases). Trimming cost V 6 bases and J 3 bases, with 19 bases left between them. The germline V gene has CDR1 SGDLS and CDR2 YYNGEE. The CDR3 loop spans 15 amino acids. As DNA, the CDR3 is TGTGCCAGCAAAGCCACGCGGGAATCATACTACGAGCAGTACTTC. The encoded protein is CASKATRESYYEQYF.

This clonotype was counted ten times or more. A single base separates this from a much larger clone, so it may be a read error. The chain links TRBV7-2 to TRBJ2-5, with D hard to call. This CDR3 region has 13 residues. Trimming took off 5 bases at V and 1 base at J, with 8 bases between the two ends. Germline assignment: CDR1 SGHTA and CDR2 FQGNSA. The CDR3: CASSRRPQETQYF. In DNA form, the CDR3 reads TGTGCCAGCAGCCGACGTCCCCAAGAGACCCAGTACTTC.

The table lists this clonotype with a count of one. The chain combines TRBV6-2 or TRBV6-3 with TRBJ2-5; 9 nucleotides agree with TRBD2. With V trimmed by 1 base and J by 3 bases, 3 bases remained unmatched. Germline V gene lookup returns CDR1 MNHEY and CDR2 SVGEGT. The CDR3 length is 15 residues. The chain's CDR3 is CASSYLAGEEETQYF. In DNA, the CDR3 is TGTGCCAGCAGTTACTTAGCGGGGGAAGAAGAGACCCAGTACTTC.

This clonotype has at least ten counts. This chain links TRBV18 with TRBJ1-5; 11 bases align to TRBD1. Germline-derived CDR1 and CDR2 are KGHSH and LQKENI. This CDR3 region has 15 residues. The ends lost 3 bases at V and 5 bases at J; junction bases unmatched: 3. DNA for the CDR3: TGTGCCAGCTCACCGGGGACAGGGGGAGATCAGCCCCAGCATTTT. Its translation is CASSPGTGGDQPQHF.

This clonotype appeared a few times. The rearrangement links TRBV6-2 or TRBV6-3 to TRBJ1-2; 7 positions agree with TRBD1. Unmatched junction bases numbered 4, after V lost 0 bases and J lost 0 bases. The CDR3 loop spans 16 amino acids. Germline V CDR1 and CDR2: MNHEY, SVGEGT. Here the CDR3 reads CASSYSRDSPNYGYTF. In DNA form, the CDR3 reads TGTGCCAGCAGTTACTCGAGGGACAGCCCTAACTATGGCTACACCTTC.

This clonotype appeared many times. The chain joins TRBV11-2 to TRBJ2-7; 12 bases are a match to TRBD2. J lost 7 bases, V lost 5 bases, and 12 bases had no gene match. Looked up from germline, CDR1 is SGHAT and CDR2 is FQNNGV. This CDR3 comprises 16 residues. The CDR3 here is CASSASLAGGPKEQYF. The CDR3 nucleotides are TGTGCCAGCAGCGCCTCTCTAGCGGGGGGGCCAAAGGAGCAGTACTTC.

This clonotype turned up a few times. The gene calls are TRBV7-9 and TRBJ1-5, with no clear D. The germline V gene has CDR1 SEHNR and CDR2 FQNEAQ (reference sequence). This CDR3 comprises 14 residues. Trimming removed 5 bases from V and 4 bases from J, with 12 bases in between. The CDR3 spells CASSLPGPNQPQHF. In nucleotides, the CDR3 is TGTGCCAGCAGCCTCCCCGGTCCGAATCAGCCCCAGCATTTT. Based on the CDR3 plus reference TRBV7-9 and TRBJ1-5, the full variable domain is DTGVSQNPRHKITKRGQNVTFRCDPISEHNRLYWYRQTLGQGPEFLTYFQNEAQLEKSRLLSDRFSAERPKGSFSTLEIQRTEQGDSAMYLCASSLPGPNQPQHFGDGTRLSIL.

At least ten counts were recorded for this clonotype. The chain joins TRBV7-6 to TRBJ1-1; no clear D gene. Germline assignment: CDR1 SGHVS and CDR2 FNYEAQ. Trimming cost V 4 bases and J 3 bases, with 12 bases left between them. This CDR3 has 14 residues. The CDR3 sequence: CASSSTTRDTEAFF. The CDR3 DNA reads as TGTGCCAGCAGCTCCACTACTCGCGACACTGAAGCTTTCTTT.

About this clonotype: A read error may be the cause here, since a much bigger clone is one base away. This chain's CDR3 is CAWRRRTSGSWDPKGTQYF. The CDR3 DNA reads as TGTGCCTGGAGGAGGAGGACTAGCGGGAGTTGGGACCCGAAAGGGACCCAGTACTTC. The chain recombines TRBV30 with TRBJ2-5; 13 bases agree with TRBD2. CDR3 size: 19 residues. Germline loops: CDR1 GTSNPN, CDR2 SVGIG (reference sequence). V lost 3 bases to trimming and J lost 7 bases; unmatched junction nucleotides: 20.

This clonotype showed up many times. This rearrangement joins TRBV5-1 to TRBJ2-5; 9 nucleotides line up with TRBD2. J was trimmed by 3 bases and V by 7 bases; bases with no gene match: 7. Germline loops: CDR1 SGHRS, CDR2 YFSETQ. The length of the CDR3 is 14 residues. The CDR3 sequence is CASRMLAGEETQYF. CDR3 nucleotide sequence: TGCGCCAGCCGCATGTTAGCGGGGGAAGAGACCCAGTACTTC.

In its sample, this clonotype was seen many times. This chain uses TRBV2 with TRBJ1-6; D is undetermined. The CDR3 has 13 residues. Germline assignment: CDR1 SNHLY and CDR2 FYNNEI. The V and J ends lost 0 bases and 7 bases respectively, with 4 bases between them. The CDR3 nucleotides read TGTGCCAGCAGTGAAGCGGCCAATTCACCCCTCCACTTT. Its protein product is CASSEAANSPLHF.

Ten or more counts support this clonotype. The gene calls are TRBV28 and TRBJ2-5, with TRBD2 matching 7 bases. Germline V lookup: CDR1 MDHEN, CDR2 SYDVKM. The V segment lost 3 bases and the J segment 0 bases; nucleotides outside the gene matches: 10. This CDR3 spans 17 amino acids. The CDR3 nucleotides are TGTGCCAGCAGTTTTTCCAGTAGCGGGCCGTACCAAGAGACCCAGTACTTC. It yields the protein CASSFSSSGPYQETQYF.

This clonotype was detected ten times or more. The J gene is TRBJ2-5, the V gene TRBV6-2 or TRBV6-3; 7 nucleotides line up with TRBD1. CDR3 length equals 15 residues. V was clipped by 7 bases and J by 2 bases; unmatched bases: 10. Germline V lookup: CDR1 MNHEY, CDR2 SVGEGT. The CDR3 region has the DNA TGTGCCAGCACCACAGGGGACGTGCGACAAGAGACCCAGTACTTC. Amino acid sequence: CASTTGDVRQETQYF.

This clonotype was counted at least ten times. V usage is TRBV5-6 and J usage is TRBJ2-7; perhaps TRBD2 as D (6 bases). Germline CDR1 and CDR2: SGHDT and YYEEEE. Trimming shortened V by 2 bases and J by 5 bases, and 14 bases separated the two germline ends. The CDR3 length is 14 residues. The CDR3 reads CASSFIRGSHEQYF. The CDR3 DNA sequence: TGTGCCAGCAGCTTTATCCGGGGGAGCCACGAGCAGTACTTC.

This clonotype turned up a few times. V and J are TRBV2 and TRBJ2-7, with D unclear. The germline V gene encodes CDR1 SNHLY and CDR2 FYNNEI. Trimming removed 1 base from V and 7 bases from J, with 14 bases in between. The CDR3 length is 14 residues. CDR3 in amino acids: CASSEGLEPLEQYF. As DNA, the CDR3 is TGTGCCAGCAGTGAAGGGCTGGAACCCCTTGAGCAGTACTTC. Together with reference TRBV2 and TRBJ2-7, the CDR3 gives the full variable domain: EPEVTQTPSHQVTQMGQEVILRCVPISNHLYFYWYRQILGQKVEFLVSFYNNEISEKSEIFDDQFSVERPDGSNFTLKIRSTKLEDSAMYFCASSEGLEPLEQYFGPGTRLTVT.

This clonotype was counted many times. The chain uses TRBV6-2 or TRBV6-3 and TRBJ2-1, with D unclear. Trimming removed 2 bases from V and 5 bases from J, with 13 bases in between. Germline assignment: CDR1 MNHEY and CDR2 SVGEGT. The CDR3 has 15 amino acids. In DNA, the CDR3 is TGTGCCAGCAGTTACGGTACAAGACCCGACAATGAGCAGTTCTTC. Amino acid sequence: CASSYGTRPDNEQFF.

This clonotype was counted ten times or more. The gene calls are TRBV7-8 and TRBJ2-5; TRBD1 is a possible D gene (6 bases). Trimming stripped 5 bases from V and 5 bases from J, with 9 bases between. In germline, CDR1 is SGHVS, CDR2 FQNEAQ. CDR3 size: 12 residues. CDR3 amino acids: CASSVQGETQYF. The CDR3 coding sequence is TGTGCCAGCAGCGTCCAGGGGGAGACCCAGTACTTC.

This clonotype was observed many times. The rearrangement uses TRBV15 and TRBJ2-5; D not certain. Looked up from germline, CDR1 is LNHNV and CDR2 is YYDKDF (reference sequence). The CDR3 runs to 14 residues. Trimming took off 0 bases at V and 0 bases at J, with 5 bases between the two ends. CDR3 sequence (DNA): TGTGCCACCAGCAGAGATAACAACCAAGAGACCCAGTACTTC. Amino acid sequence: CATSRDNNQETQYF.

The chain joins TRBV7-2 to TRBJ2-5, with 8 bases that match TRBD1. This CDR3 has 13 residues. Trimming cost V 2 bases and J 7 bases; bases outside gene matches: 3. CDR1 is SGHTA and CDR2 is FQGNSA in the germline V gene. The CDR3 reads CASSLRTGWTQYF. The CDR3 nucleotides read TGTGCCAGCAGCTTACGGACAGGGTGGACCCAGTACTTC. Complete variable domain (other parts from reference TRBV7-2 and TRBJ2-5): GAGVSQSPSNKVTEKGKDVELRCDPISGHTALYWYRQSLGQGLEFLIYFQGNSAPDKSGLPSDRFSAERTGGSVSTLTIQRTQQEDSAVYLCASSLRTGWTQYFGPGTRLLVL.

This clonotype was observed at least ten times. As DNA, the CDR3 is TGTGCCAGCAGCTTATTAGGGTATAATTCACCCCTCCACTTT. Its protein product is CASSLLGYNSPLHF. This sequence joins TRBV7-2 and TRBJ1-6; D gene unclear. Between the trimmed V and J ends, which lost 2 bases and 4 bases, there was a span of 6 bases. Germline V gene sequence: CDR1 SGHTA, CDR2 FQGNSA. This CDR3 has 14 residues.

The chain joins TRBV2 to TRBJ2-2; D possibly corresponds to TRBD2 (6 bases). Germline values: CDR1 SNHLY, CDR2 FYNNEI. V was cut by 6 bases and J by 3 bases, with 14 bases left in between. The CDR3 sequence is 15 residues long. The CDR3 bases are TGTGCCAGCAGCGCCGGGACTTCCGACACCGGGGAGCTGTTTTTT. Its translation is CASSAGTSDTGELFF. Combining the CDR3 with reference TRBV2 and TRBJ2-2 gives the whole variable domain EPEVTQTPSHQVTQMGQEVILRCVPISNHLYFYWYRQILGQKVEFLVSFYNNEISEKSEIFDDQFSVERPDGSNFTLKIRSTKLEDSAMYFCASSAGTSDTGELFFGEGSRLTVL.